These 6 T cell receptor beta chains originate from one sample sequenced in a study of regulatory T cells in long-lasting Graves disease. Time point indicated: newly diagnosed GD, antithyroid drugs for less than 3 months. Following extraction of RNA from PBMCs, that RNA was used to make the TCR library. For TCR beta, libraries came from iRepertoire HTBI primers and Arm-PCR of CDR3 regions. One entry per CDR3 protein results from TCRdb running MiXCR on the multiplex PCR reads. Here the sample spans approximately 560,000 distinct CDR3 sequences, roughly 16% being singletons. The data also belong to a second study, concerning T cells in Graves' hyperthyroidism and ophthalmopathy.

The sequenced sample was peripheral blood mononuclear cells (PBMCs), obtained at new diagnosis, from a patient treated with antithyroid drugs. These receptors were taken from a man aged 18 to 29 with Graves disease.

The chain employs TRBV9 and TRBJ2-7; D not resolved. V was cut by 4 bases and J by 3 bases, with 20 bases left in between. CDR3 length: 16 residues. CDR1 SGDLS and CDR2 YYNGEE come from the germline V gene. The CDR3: CASSPLSRTLHYEQYF. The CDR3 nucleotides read TGTGCCAGCAGCCCCCTCTCGAGGACGCTCCACTACGAGCAGTACTTC.

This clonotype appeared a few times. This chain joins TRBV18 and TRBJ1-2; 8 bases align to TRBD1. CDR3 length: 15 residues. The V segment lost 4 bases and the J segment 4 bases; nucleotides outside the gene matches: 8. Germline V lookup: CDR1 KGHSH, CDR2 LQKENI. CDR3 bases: TGTGCCAGCTCACTGCTGGACAGGGCATCCTATGGCTACACCTTC. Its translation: CASSLLDRASYGYTF.

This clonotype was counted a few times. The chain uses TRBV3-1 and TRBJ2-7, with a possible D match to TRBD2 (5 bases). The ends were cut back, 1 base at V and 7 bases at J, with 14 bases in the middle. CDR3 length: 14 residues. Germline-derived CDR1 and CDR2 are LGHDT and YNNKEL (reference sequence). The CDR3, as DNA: TGTGCCAGCAGCCAAGGGACTTCGGGTGTTGAGCAGTACTTC. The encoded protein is CASSQGTSGVEQYF.

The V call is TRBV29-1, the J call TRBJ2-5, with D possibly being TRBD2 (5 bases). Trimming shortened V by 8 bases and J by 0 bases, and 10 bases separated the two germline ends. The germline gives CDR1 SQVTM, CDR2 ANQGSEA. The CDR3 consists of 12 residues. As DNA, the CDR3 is TGCAGCATAAATAGCGACCAAGAGACCCAGTACTTC. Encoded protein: CSINSDQETQYF.

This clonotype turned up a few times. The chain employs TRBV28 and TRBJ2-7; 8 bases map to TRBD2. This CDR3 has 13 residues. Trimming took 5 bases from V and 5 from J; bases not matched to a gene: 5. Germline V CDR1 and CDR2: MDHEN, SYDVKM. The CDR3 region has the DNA TGTGCCAGCAGTCCAGCGGGAGCCGACGAGCAGTACTTC. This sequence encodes CASSPAGADEQYF.

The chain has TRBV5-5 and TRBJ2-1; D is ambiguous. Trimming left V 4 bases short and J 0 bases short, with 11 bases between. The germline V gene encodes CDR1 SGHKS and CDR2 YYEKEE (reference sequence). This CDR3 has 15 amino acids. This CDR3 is CASSPSPSSYNEQFF. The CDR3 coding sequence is TGTGCCAGCAGCCCCAGCCCGAGCTCCTACAATGAGCAGTTCTTC.